Detailed here is one T cell receptor (beta chain). At one boundary the junction diverges from the germline segment, which might be a read error. These data come from a study of molecular identifiers for immune sequencing clone quantification. Germline assignment: CDR1 MNHNS and CDR2 SASEGT. CDR3 length: 11 residues. Bulk libraries came from a prior protocol with listed TCR primers. TCRdb re-derived calls from the PCR reads in MiXCR, one entry per CDR3 protein. The profile shows 100,000 or so distinct CDR3 sequences, roughly 38% of them singletons. Specimen: naive CD8+ T cells from blood, with Jurkat cell RNA spiked in. Subset here: FACS-sorted CD8+CD4-CCR7+CD45RA+ naive T cells. The TCR sequence derives from a human donor in good health. Some libraries in this study had Jurkat cell RNA spiked in. The chain recombines TRBV6-1 with TRBJ2-7; D gene uncertain. Here the CDR3 reads CASSDSYERYF. The DNA of the CDR3 is TGTGCCAGCAGTGACAGCTACGAGCGGTACTTC.